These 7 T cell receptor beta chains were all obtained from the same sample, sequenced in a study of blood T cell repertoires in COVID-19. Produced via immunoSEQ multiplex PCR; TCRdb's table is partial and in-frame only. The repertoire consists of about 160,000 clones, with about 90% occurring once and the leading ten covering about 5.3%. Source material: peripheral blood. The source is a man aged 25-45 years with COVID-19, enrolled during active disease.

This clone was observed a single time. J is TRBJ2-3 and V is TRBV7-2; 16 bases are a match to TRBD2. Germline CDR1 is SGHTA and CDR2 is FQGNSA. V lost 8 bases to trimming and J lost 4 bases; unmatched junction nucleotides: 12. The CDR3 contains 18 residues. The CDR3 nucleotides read TGTGCCAGCGGCAAACCGGGACTAGCGGGAGGGGGCCCAGATACGCAGTATTTT. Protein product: CASGKPGLAGGGPDTQYF. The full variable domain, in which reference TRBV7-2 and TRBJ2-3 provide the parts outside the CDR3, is GAGVSQSPSNKVTEKGKDVELRCDPISGHTALYWYRQSLGQGLEFLIYFQGNSAPDKSGLPSDRFSAERTGGSVSTLTIQRTQQEDSAVYLCASGKPGLAGGGPDTQYFGPGTRLTVL.

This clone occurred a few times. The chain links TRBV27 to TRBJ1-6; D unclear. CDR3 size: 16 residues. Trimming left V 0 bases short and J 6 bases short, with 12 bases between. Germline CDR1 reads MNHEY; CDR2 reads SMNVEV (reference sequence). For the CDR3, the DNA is TGTGCCAGCAGTTTATCGTCAGGATGGGCTAATTCACCCCTCCACTTT. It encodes CASSLSSGWANSPLHF.

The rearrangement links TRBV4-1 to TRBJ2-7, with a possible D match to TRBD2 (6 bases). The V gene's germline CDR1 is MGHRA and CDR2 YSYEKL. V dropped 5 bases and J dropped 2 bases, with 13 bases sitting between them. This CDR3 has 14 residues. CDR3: CASSKGDLAYEQYF. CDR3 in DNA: TGCGCCAGCAGCAAAGGGGACTTAGCCTACGAGCAGTACTTC.

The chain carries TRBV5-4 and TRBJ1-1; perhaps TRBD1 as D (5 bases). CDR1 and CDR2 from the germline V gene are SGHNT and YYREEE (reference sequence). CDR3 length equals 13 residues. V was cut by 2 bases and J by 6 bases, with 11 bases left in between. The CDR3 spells CASSFSGLPEAFF. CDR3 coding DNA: TGTGCCAGCAGCTTTTCAGGGTTACCTGAAGCTTTCTTT.

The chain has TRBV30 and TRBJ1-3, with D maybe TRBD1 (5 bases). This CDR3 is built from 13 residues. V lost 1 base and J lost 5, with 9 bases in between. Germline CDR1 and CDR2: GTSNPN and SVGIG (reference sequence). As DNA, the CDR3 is TGTGCCTGGAGTGACCCAGGGAGAAACACCATATATTTT. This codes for CAWSDPGRNTIYF.

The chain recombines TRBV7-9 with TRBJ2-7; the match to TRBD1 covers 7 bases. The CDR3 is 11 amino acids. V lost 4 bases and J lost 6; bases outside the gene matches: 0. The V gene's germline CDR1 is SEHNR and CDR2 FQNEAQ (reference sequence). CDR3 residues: CASSSGGEQYF. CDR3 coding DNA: TGTGCCAGCAGCTCAGGGGGCGAGCAGTACTTC.

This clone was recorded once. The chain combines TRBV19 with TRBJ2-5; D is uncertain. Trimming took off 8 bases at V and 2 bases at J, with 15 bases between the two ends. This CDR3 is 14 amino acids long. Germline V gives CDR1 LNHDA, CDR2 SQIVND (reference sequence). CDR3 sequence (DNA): TGTGCCAGTTCCTCTCAGGCTTTTCAAGAGACCCAGTACTTC. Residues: CASSSQAFQETQYF.